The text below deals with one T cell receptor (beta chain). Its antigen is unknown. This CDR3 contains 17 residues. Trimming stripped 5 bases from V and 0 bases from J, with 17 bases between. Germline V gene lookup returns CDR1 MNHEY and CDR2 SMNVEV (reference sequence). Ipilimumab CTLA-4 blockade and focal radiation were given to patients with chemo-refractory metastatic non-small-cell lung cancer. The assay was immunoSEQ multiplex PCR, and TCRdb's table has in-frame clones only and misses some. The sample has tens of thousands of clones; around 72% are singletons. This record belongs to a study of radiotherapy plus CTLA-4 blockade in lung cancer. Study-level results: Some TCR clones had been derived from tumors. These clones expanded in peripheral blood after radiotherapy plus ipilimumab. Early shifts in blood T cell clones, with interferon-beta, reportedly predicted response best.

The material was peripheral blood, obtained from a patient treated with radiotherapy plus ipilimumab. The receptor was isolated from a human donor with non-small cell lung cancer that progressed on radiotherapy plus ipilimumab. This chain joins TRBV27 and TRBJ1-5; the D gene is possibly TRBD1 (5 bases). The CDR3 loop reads CASSRTGGANSNQPQHF. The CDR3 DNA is TGTGCCAGCAGTAGGACGGGAGGGGCAAATAGCAATCAGCCCCAGCATTTT.